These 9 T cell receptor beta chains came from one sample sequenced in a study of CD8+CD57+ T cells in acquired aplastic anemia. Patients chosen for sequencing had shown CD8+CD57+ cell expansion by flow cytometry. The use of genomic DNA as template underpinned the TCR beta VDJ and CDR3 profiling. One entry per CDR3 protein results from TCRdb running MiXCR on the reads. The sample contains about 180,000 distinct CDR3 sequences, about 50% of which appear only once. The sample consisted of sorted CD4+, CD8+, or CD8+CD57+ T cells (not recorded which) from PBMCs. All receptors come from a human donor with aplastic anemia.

CDR3 DNA sequence: TGCGCCAGCAGCCCCCGGACAGCCTACGAGCAGTACTTC. Residues: CASSPRTAYEQYF. The chain joins TRBV10-2 to TRBJ2-7; maybe TRBD1 (6 bases). The CDR3 is 13 amino acids. Trimming left V 6 bases short and J 2 bases short, with 11 bases between. The germline gives CDR1 WSHSY, CDR2 SAAADI.

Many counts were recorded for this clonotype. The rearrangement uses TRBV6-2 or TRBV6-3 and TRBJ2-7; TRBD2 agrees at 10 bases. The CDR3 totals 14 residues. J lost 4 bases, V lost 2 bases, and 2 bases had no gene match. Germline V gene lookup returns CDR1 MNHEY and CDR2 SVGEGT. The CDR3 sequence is CASSYGSGGYEQYF. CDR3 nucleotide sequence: TGTGCCAGCAGTTACGGTAGCGGGGGGTACGAGCAGTACTTC.

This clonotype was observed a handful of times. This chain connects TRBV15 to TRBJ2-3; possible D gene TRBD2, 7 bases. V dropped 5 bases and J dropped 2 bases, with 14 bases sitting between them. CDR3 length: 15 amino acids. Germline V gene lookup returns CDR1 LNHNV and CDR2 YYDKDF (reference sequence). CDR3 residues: CATSWGRGITDTQYF. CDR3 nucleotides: TGTGCCACCAGCTGGGGGAGGGGGATCACAGATACGCAGTATTTT. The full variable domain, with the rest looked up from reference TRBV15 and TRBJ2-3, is DAMVIQNPRYQVTQFGKPVTLSCSQTLNHNVMYWYQQKSSQAPKLLFHYYDKDFNNEADTPDNFQSRRPNTSFCFLDIRSPGLGDTAMYLCATSWGRGITDTQYFGPGTRLTVL.

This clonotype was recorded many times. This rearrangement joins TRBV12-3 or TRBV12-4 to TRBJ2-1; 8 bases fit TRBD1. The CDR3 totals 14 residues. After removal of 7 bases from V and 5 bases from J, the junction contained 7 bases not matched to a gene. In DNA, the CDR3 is TGTGCCAGCATCAGGGACAGGAAACACAATGAGCAGTTCTTC. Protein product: CASIRDRKHNEQFF.

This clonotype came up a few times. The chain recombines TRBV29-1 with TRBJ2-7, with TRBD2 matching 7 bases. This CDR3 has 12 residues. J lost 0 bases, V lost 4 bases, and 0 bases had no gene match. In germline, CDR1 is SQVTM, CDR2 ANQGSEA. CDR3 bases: TGCAGCGTTGGGGACTACTCCTACGAGCAGTACTTC. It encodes CSVGDYSYEQYF.

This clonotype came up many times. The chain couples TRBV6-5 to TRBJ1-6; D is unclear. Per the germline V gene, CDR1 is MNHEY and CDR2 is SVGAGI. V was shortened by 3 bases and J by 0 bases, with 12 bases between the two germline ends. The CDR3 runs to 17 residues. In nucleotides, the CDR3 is TGTGCCAGCAGTTATAGTGGAATCGACTCCTATAATTCACCCCTCCACTTT. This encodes CASSYSGIDSYNSPLHF.

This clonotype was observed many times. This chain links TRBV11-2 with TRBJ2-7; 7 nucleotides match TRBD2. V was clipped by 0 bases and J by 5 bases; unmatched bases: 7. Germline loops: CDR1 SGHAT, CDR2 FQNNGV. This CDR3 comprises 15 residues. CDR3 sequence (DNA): TGTGCCAGCAGCTTAGAAGCGGGGAGGGCCAACGAGCAGTACTTC. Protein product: CASSLEAGRANEQYF.

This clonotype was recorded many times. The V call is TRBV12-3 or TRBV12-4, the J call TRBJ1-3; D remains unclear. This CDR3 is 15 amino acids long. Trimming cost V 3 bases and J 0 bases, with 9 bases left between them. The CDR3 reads CASSLGGFSGNTIYF. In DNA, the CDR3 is TGTGCCAGCAGTTTGGGTGGATTCTCTGGAAACACCATATATTTT.

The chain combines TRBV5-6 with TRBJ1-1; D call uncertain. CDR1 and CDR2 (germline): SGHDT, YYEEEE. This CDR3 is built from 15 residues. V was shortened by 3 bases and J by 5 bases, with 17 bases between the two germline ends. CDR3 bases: TGTGCCAGCAGCTATGGTCGGGTATCGGGGACTGAAGCTTTCTTT. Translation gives CASSYGRVSGTEAFF.